This T cell receptor (beta chain) was sequenced in a study of blood T cell repertoires in COVID-19 (TCRdb year 2020). Some background on the complete study: Samples from collaborators originated in the United States, Italy and Spain and spanned both the acute and convalescent phases of COVID-19. The material from the prospective study consisted of cDNA or gDNA derived from T cells, B-cell-depleted T cells, or PBMCs. The dataset comprised deeply sampled blood TCRbeta repertoires from subjects exposed to, actively infected with, or recovered from COVID-19. The repertoires were made available in a free public database intended to serve as a resource for research on the immune response to SARS-CoV-2. The samples were drawn from the first 160 participants of the ongoing ImmuneRACE study and from 1,254 subjects provided by 6 global collaborators. Sample metadata almost always included a de-identified subject ID, COVID-19 status, age in years and sex. HLA class I and class II types, where available, came from metadata supplied by the sample provider rather than from assay-based typing. Broad study findings and their caveats: The amount of clinical and demographic metadata varied by source and participant and was provided uncurated.

Sequences SGHRS (CDR1) and YFSETQ (CDR2) are obtained from the germline V gene. Here V drops 4 bases and J drops 4 bases, and the junction holds 3 bases not matched to any gene. Reading from cysteine to phenylalanine, the CDR3 counts 13 amino acids. Left in the record is the CDR3 DNA by itself, 39 bases read in frame from the first base. TCRbeta CDR3 regions were amplified from genomic DNA using the immunoSEQ Assay, a bias-controlled multiplex PCR. Concerning the study's data processing: The number of nucleated cells in each sample was estimated from the amplification of reference gene primers within the assay. To quantify the absolute abundance of each unique TCRbeta CDR3 rearrangement, sequence reads were collapsed and filtered. Productive Simpson clonality was computed per sample as the square root of Simpson's diversity index over productive rearrangements. Held by TCRdb, this immuneACCESS table contains in-frame sequences only and omits some clones. Under half of the omission traces to an unresolved V gene where checked; the cause of the rest is unknown. The D gene and trimming were derived from the DNA, and the V and J assignments and clone size from that table. Across this sample there are about 97,000 clones, with about 72% seen only once. Around 9.8% of the sample goes to the ten largest clones.

About this clone itself: No cognate antigen has been identified for it. Base quality data are lacking; no much larger clone is found one base away.

The collaborating institutions used their own protocols to collect whole blood in K2EDTA tubes. For TCRbeta analysis, collaborators shipped samples as frozen whole blood, isolated PBMCs, or DNA extracted from either of those sample types. Sequencing was carried out using peripheral blood. This TCR derives from a man in his fifties or sixties with active or convalescent COVID-19. The rearrangement joined TRBV5-1 to TRBJ1-2, with 8 junctional bases fitting TRBD1. The nucleotide sequence reads TGCGCCAGCAGCGAAGGGACAGGCTATGGCTACACCTTC. Translated, this is CASSEGTGYGYTF.